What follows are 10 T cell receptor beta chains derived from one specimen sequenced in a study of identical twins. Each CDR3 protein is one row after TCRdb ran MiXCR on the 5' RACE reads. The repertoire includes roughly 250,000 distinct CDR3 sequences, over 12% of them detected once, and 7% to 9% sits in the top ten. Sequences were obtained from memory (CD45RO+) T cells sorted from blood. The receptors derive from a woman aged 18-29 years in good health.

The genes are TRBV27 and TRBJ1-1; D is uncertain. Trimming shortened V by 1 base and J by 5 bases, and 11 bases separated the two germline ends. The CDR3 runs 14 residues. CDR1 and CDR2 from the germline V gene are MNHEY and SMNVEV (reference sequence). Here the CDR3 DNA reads TGTGCCAGCAGTTTATACGCAAGAGCTACTGAAGCTTTCTTT. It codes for CASSLYARATEAFF.

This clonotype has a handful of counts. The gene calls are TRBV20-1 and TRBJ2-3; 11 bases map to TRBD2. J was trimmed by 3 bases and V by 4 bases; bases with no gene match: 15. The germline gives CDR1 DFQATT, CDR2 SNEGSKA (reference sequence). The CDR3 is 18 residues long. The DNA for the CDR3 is TGCAGTGCTACCAGGGTTTTTCGGACTAGCGGGCGGACAGATACGCAGTATTTT. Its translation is CSATRVFRTSGRTDTQYF.

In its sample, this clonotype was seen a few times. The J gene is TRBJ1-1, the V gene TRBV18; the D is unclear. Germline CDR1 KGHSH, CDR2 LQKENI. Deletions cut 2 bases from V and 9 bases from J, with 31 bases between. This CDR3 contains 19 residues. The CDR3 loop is CASSPFLIGSRTGRGKAFF. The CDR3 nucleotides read TGTGCCAGCTCACCATTTTTAATTGGGTCTCGTACCGGCCGGGGAAAAGCTTTCTTT.

The CDR3 DNA is TGTGCCAGCAGCCCGACAGGGGGCATGATAACTGGGGCCAACGTCCTGACTTTC. Its protein is CASSPTGGMITGANVLTF. This sequence joins TRBV4-2 and TRBJ2-6; 10 positions agree with TRBD1. The V gene's germline CDR1 is LGHNA and CDR2 YNFKEQ. This CDR3 contains 18 residues. V trimming: 4 bases; J trimming: 2 bases; junction bases outside the gene matches: 8.

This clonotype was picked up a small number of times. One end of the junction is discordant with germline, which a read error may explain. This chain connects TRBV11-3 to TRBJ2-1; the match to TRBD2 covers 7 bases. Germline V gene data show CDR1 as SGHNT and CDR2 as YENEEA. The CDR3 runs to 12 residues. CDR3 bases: TGTGCCAGCAGCCTCGAGGCGGGTCGGGGGGTCTTC. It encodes CASSLEAGRGVF.

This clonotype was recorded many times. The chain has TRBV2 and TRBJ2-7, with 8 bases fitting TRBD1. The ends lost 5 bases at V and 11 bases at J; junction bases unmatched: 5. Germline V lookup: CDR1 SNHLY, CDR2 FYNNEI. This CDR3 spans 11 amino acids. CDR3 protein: CASSFRGREYF. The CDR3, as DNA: TGTGCCAGCAGTTTCAGGGGGCGCGAGTACTTC.

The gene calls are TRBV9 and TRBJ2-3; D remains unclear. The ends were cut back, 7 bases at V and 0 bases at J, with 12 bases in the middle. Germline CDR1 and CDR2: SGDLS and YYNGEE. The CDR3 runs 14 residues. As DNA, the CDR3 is TGTGCCAGCTCCGACCAGGCAAGCACAGATACGCAGTATTTT. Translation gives CASSDQASTDTQYF. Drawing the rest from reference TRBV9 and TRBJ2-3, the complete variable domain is DSGVTQTPKHLITATGQRVTLRCSPRSGDLSVYWYQQSLDQGLQFLIQYYNGEERAKGNILERFSAQQFPDLHSELNLSSLELGDSALYFCASSDQASTDTQYFGPGTRLTVL.

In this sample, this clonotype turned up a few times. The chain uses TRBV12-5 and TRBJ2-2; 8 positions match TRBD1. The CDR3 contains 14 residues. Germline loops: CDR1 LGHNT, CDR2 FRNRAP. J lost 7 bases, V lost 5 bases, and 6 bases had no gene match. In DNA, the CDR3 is TGTGCTAGTGGTACCGGACAGGGCAACGGGGAGCTGTTTTTT. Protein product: CASGTGQGNGELFF.

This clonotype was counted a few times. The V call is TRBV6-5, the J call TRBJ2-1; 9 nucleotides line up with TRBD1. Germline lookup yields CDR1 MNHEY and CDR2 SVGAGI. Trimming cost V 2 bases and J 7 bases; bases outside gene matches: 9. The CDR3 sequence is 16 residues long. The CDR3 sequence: CASSYTGTGRFNEQFF. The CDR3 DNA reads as TGTGCCAGCAGTTACACCGGGACAGGGAGGTTTAATGAGCAGTTCTTC.

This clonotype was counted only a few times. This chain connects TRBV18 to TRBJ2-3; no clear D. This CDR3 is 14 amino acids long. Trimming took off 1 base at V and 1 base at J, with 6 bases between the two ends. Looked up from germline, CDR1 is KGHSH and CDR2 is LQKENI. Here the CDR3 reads CASSPRMGTDTQYF. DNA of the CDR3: TGTGCCAGCTCACCACGTATGGGCACAGATACGCAGTATTTT.